What follows describes a single T cell receptor beta chain. This entry belongs to a study of OX40 agonist ivuxolimab in advanced cancers. The repertoire was sequenced with immunoSEQ multiplex PCR; TCRdb's copy has only in-frame clones and lacks some. The repertoire has more than 70,000 clones, around 91% of them found once; the top ten carry 2.8%. The CDR3 sequence is 16 residues long. Germline V gene sequence: CDR1 SGHAT, CDR2 FQNNGV. V was clipped by 0 bases and J by 5 bases, with 13 bases between them. Patients had blood sampled at baseline and again on cycle 4 day 1 and cycle 7 day 1. The receptor was derived from an adult with an advanced solid tumor such as melanoma, head and neck, liver or kidney cancer. V usage is TRBV11-2 and J usage is TRBJ2-2; perhaps D is TRBD1 or TRBD2 (6 bases each). Sequences were derived from CD4+ or CD8+ T cells sorted from blood, sampled in a trial of the OX40 agonist ivuxolimab. The CDR3 DNA reads TGTGCCAGCAGCTTAGATCCGGGGGCATGGACCGGGGAGCTGTTTTTT. Protein sequence: CASSLDPGAWTGELFF. The full variable domain, rest sourced from reference TRBV11-2 and TRBJ2-2, is EAGVAQSPRYKIIEKRQSVAFWCNPISGHATLYWYQQILGQGPKLLIQFQNNGVVDDSQLPKDRFSAERLKGVDSTLKIQPAKLEDSAVYLCASSLDPGAWTGELFFGEGSRLTVL.